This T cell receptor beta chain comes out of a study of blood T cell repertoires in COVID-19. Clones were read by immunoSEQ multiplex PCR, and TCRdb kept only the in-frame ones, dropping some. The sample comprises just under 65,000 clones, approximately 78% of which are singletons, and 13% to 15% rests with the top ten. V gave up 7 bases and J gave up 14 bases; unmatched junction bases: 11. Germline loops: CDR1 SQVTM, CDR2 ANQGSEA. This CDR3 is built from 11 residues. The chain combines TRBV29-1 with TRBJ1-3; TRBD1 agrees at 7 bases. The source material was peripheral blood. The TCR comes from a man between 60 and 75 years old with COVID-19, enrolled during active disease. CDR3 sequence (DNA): TGCAGCGCCTCACAGGGGCCAAAGCTATATTTT. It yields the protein CSASQGPKLYF. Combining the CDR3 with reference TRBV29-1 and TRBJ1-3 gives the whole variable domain SAVISQKPSRDICQRGTSLTIQCQVDSQVTMMFWYRQQPGQSLTLIATANQGSEATYESGFVIDKFPISRPNLTFSTLTVSNMSPEDSSIYLCSASQGPKLYFGEGSWLTVV.